The 20 T cell receptor beta chains given below trace back to one sample, sequenced in a study of cytomegalovirus exposure and HLA in healthy donors. Vbeta (60) and Jbeta (13) primers were used in the PCR. Profiling relied on immunoSEQ multiplex PCR, and the TCRdb table lists in-frame clones only, not all of them. The table lists roughly 140,000 clones, roughly 74% of them singletons, with 5% to 8% in the top ten. Sequenced input: PBMCs. The origin of the receptors is a woman in her thirties or forties in good health and CMV-seropositive.

CDR3 in DNA: TGTGCCAGCGGTAGGCGGGGCACAGATACGCAGTATTTT. Residues: CASGRRGTDTQYF. V usage is TRBV27 and J usage is TRBJ2-3, with D possibly TRBD2 on 5 matching bases. This CDR3 spans 13 amino acids. The V gene's germline CDR1 is MNHEY and CDR2 SMNVEV (reference sequence). The V end lost 8 bases, the J end lost 1 base, and 10 bases lay between the germline ends.

The chain carries TRBV5-1 and TRBJ2-5; D is perhaps TRBD2 (5 bases). With 4 bases removed from V and 3 bases from J, the gap between germline ends came to 16 bases. The germline CDR1 and CDR2 sequences are SGHRS and YFSETQ. The CDR3 runs to 15 residues. The CDR3 loop is CASSLEVGNKETQYF. In DNA, the CDR3 is TGCGCCAGCAGCCTGGAAGTCGGGAATAAAGAGACCCAGTACTTC.

This clone was seen only once. One end of the junction is discordant with germline, which a read error may explain. The V gene is TRBV7-9, the J gene TRBJ2-7; 9 bases align to TRBD1. Germline V gene sequence: CDR1 SEHNR, CDR2 FQNEAQ (reference sequence). This CDR3 has 16 amino acids. CDR3 coding DNA: TGTTCCAGCAGCGGTTATGACAGGGGGGATGTCTACGAGCAGTACTTC. This translates into CSSSGYDRGDVYEQYF.

The chain couples TRBV19 to TRBJ2-2; TRBD2 is a possible D gene (5 bases). This CDR3 region has 16 residues. Between the trimmed V and J ends, which lost 3 bases and 1 base, there was a span of 12 bases. Germline lookup yields CDR1 LNHDA and CDR2 SQIVND (reference sequence). The CDR3 DNA reads TGTGCCAGTAGTATGGGGAGAACAGTGAACACCGGGGAGCTGTTTTTT. Translating it yields CASSMGRTVNTGELFF.

The chain employs TRBV4-2 and TRBJ2-1, with TRBD2 identical over 9 bases. Unmatched junction bases numbered 3, after V lost 2 bases and J lost 1 base. This CDR3 has 16 residues. Germline V gene sequence: CDR1 LGHNA, CDR2 YNFKEQ. The CDR3 loop reads CASSQRSGSSYNEQFF. In DNA form, the CDR3 reads TGTGCCAGCAGCCAACGTAGCGGGAGTTCCTACAATGAGCAGTTCTTC.

The V and J genes are TRBV15 and TRBJ2-7, with a tentative D call TRBD1 (5 bases). The CDR3 totals 16 residues. Germline V gene lookup returns CDR1 LNHNV and CDR2 YYDKDF (reference sequence). V lost 1 base and J lost 9, with 22 bases in between. The DNA of the CDR3 is TGTGCCACCAGCAGAGGCGTTAATAAACCGAAGGGGCGGCAGTACTTC. This codes for CATSRGVNKPKGRQYF.

This clone appeared once. The V and J genes are TRBV30 and TRBJ2-5, with TRBD2 matching 9 bases. Trimming at V came to 5 bases and at J to 7 bases, leaving 8 bases not matched to a gene. Looked up from germline, CDR1 is GTSNPN and CDR2 is SVGIG (reference sequence). CDR3 length: 13 residues. CDR3 nucleotide sequence: TGTGCCTGGGCCCCCCGGCGGGAGGGGACCCAGTACTTC. This encodes CAWAPRREGTQYF.

The V gene is TRBV11-1, the J gene TRBJ2-7, with D perhaps TRBD1 (6 bases). Germline CDR1 is SGHAT and CDR2 is FQDESV (reference sequence). V lost 5 bases and J lost 0, with 14 bases in between. The CDR3 sequence is 15 residues long. The CDR3 sequence is CASSVSRGYSYEQYF. Here the CDR3 DNA reads TGTGCCAGCAGCGTCTCTAGGGGGTACTCCTACGAGCAGTACTTC.

The chain uses TRBV18 and TRBJ1-1; D perhaps matches TRBD1 (6 bases). From germline, CDR1 is KGHSH and CDR2 LQKENI. Trimming pared 1 base from V and 1 base from J, leaving 13 bases between. The CDR3 totals 16 residues. The CDR3 nucleotides are TGTGCCAGCTCACCACGGGGGGGGGCCGAGAACACTGAAGCTTTCTTT. Translating gives CASSPRGGAENTEAFF.

The count of this clone is one. The J gene is TRBJ1-5, the V gene TRBV27, with 9 bases lining up with TRBD1. This CDR3 has 15 amino acids. Trimming cost V 3 bases and J 6 bases; bases outside gene matches: 6. Per germline, CDR1 MNHEY and CDR2 SMNVEV (reference sequence). CDR3 protein: CASSFGTGNSQPQHF. The CDR3 bases are TGTGCCAGCAGTTTTGGGACAGGGAATTCTCAGCCCCAGCATTTT.

This clone is a singleton in its sample. The chain employs TRBV29-1 and TRBJ2-7; 14 nucleotides line up with TRBD2. The CDR3 spans 16 residues. Germline V gene sequence: CDR1 SQVTM, CDR2 ANQGSEA. V lost 4 bases and J lost 0; bases outside the gene matches: 5. DNA for the CDR3: TGCAGCGTTGGGGGGGGACTAGCGGGAGACTCCTACGAGCAGTACTTC. Amino acids: CSVGGGLAGDSYEQYF.

The V call is TRBV7-3, the J call TRBJ2-1, with D perhaps matching TRBD2 (5 bases). Germline CDR1 is SGHTA and CDR2 is FQGTGA. The CDR3 runs to 15 residues. Trimming cost V 5 bases and J 0 bases, with 11 bases left between them. CDR3 nucleotide sequence: TGTGCCAGCAGCACCACGGGGAGCTCCTACAATGAGCAGTTCTTC. Its translation is CASSTTGSSYNEQFF.

The CDR3 region is CASSLSVSGTVLDEQYF. The CDR3 nucleotides are TGTGCCAGCAGCTTATCGGTTAGCGGTACCGTCCTGGACGAGCAGTACTTC. J is TRBJ2-7 and V is TRBV7-9; D possibly corresponds to TRBD2 (6 bases). Trimming pared 2 bases from V and 5 bases from J, leaving 22 bases between. CDR1 is SEHNR, CDR2 FQNEAQ, per germline (reference sequence). The length of the CDR3 is 17 residues.

The chain links TRBV6-1 to TRBJ2-5; D might be TRBD2 (6 bases). The tail of the sequence fits TRBJ2-7 better, so the J call may be wrong. CDR3 length: 12 residues. Germline V lookup: CDR1 MNHNS, CDR2 SASEGT. CDR3 bases: TGTGCCAGCCTGGGGGGTACCTACGAGCAGTACTTC. This encodes CASLGGTYEQYF.

Only one count was recorded for this clone. The rearrangement joins TRBV5-1 to TRBJ2-1; 10 nucleotides match TRBD2. Trimming took 1 base from V and 3 from J; bases not matched to a gene: 1. The CDR3 contains 15 residues. From germline, CDR1 is SGHRS and CDR2 YFSETQ. The CDR3 is CASSLTSGIYNEQFF. The CDR3 DNA follows: TGCGCCAGCAGCTTGACTAGCGGGATCTACAATGAGCAGTTCTTC.

This chain connects TRBV5-1 to TRBJ1-1, with D perhaps matching TRBD1 (6 bases). The CDR3 is 16 amino acids. Germline lookup yields CDR1 SGHRS and CDR2 YFSETQ. The ends were cut back, 4 bases at V and 1 base at J, with 17 bases in the middle. In DNA form, the CDR3 reads TGCGCCAGCAGCCGGGCGGGTCACAGGGCGAACACTGAAGCTTTCTTT. Amino acids: CASSRAGHRANTEAFF.

This clone came up once. The chain carries TRBV29-1 and TRBJ1-1; D not resolved. CDR3 length: 14 amino acids. V was clipped by 4 bases and J by 4 bases, with 16 bases between them. Germline V gene lookup returns CDR1 SQVTM and CDR2 ANQGSEA. CDR3 sequence: CSVATILQSTEAFF. DNA for the CDR3: TGCAGCGTTGCCACCATACTCCAAAGCACTGAAGCTTTCTTT.

In nucleotides, the CDR3 is TGTGCCAGTGAGGGACAGGGAAAAGGGGATGGCTACACCTTC. Its protein is CASEGQGKGDGYTF. The chain carries TRBV19 and TRBJ1-2, with TRBD1 matching 9 bases. The CDR3 is 14 amino acids. In germline, CDR1 is LNHDA, CDR2 SQIVND (reference sequence). The J segment lost 6 bases and the V segment lost 8 bases, leaving 10 bases of the junction unmatched.

The rearrangement uses TRBV7-7 and TRBJ1-4, with no clear D. The germline V gene has CDR1 SSHAT and CDR2 FNYEAQ (reference sequence). This CDR3 is 13 amino acids long. Here the CDR3 DNA reads TGTGCTAAAGAGGATACAACTAATGAAAAACTGTTTTTT. Translated: CAKEDTTNEKLFF.

The V gene is TRBV6-1, the J gene TRBJ2-1; 10 bases are a match to TRBD1. V was pared by 6 bases and J by 5 bases, with 7 bases of the junction left unmatched. The CDR3 covers 15 residues. Per germline, CDR1 MNHNS and CDR2 SASEGT. In DNA, the CDR3 is TGTGCCAGCAGGACAGGGGGCACAAACAACAATGAGCAGTTCTTC. Amino acids: CASRTGGTNNNEQFF.